This TCR delta chain was documented in a study of gamma-delta chains in newborns, infants, children (dated by TCRdb to the late 2010s). About the study as a whole: In the study title, it is stated that polyclonal expansion of innate gammadelta T cells is driven by microbial exposure immediately after birth. How innate gammadelta T cell populations in human newborns were shaped by microbial exposure immediately after birth was investigated in the study.

The run used an Illumina MiSeq. TCRdb recomputed clones from the public reads with CATT; identical DNA rows were then combined. The sample data list 7,500 or so delta-chain clones, and about 11% of these were observed just once. Of the sample, roughly 7% falls within the top ten clones. As to this clone: Its cognate antigen has yet to be identified. Per-nucleotide qualities are absent, and no much larger clonotype sits a single base away.

V lost 7 bases and J lost 0 bases; the stretch between them is 2 bases long. The germline V gene sets CDR1 to GEAIGNYY and CDR2 to EKD. Including cysteine and phenylalanine, the CDR3 has 10 amino acids. The CDR3 DNA has 30 bases and is translated from base 1. Input material: blood. Recombination connected TRDV2 to TRDJ1; no D segment can be confidently identified. The receptor was isolated from a child who was a newborn, infant or young child, either healthy, febrile or measles-vaccinated (not recorded which). The DNA reads as follows: TGTGCCTGGTACACCGATAAACTCATCTTT. It translates to CAWYTDKLIF.